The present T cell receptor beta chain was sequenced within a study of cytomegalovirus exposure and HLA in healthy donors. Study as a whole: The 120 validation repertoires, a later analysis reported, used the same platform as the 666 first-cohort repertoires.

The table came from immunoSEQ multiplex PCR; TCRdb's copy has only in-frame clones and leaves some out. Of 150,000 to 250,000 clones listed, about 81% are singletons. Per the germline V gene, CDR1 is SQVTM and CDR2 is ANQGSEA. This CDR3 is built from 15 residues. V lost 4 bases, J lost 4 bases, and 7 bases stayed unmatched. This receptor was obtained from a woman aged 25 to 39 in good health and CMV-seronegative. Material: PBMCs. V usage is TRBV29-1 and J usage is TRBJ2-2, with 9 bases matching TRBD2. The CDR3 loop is CSVASVAGVTGELFF. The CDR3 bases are TGCAGCGTTGCATCCGTAGCGGGAGTCACCGGGGAGCTGTTTTTT.